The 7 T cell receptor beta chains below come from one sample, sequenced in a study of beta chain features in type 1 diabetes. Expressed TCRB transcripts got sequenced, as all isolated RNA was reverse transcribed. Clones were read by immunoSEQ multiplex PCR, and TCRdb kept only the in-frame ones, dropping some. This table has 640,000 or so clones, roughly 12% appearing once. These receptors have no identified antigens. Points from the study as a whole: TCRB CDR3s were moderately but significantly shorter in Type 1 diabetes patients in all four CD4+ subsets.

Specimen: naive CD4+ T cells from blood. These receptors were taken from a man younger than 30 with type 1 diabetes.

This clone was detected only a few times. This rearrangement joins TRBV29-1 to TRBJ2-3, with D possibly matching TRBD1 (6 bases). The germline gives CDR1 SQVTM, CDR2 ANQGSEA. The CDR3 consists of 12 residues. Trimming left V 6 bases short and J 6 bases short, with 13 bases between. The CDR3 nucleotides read TGCAGCGTAGAGGGGGTATTGGATACGCAGTATTTT. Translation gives CSVEGVLDTQYF.

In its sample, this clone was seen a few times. CDR3 sequence (DNA): TGTGCCAGCAGCTTAGGGGTGACTAGCAGCATGTACTTC. Residues: CASSLGVTSSMYF. The V and J genes are TRBV7-2 and TRBJ2-7; 7 nucleotides match TRBD2. Losses at the gene ends were 1 base for V and 12 bases for J; bases not matched to a gene: 9. The V gene's germline CDR1 is SGHTA and CDR2 FQGNSA. The CDR3 spans 13 residues. The full variable domain, completed using reference TRBV7-2 and TRBJ2-7, is GAGVSQSPSNKVTEKGKDVELRCDPISGHTALYWYRQSLGQGLEFLIYFQGNSAPDKSGLPSDRFSAERTGGSVSTLTIQRTQQEDSAVYLCASSLGVTSSMYFGPGTRLTVT.

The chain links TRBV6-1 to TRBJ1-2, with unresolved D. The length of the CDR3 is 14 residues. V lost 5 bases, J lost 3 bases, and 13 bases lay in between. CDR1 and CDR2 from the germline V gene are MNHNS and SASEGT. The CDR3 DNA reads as TGTGCCAGCAGTTCGGACCCGGTTGACTATGGCTACACCTTC. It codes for CASSSDPVDYGYTF.

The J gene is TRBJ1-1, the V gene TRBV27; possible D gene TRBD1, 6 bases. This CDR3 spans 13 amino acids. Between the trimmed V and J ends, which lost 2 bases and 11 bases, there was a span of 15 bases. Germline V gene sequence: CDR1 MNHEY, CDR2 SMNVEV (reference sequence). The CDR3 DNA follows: TGTGCCAGCAGTTTAAGGCGGGACATAGGGGCTTTCTTT. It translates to CASSLRRDIGAFF.

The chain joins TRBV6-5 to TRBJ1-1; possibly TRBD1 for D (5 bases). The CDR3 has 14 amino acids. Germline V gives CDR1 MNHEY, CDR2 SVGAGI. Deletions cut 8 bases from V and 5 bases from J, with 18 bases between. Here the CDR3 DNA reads TGTGCCAGCGGCTTAGTGGGGGGGTGGACTGAAGCTTTCTTT. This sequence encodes CASGLVGGWTEAFF.

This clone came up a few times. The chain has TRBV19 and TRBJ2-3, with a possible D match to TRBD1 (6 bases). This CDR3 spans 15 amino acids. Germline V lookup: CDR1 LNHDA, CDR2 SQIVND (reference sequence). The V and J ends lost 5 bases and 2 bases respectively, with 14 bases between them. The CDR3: CASSFQGPATDTQYF. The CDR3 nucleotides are TGTGCCAGTAGTTTTCAGGGGCCGGCCACAGATACGCAGTATTTT.

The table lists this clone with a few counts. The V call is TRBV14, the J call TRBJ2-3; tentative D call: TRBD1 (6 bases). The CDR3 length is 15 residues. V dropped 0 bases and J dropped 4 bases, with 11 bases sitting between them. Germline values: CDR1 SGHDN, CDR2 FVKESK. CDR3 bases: TGTGCCAGCAGCCAAGATAGGGGGTTCGCAGATACGCAGTATTTT. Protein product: CASSQDRGFADTQYF.